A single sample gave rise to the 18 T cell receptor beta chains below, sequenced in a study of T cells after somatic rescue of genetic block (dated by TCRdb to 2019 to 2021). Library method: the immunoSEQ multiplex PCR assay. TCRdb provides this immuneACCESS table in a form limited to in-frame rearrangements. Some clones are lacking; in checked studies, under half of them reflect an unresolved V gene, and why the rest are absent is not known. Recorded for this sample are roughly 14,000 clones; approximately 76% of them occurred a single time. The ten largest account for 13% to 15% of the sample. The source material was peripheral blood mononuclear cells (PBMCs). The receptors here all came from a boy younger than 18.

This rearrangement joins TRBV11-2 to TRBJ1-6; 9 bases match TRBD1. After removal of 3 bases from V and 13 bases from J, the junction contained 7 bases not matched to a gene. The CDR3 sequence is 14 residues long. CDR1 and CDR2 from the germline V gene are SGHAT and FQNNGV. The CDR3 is CASSFGTGNFPLHF. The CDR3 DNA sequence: TGTGCCAGCAGCTTTGGGACAGGGAATTTCCCCCTCCACTTT.

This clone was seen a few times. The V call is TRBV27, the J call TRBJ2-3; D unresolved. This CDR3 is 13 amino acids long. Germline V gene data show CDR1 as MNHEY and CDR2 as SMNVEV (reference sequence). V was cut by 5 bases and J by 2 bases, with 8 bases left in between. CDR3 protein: CASSPYNTDTQYF. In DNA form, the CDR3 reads TGTGCCAGCAGTCCTTACAACACAGATACGCAGTATTTT.

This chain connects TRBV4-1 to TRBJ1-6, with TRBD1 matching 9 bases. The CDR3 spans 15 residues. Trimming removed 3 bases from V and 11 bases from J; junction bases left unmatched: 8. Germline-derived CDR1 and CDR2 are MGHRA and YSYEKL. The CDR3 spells CASSHPTGGRTPLHF. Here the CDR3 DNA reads TGCGCCAGCAGCCACCCGACAGGGGGAAGGACACCCCTCCACTTT.

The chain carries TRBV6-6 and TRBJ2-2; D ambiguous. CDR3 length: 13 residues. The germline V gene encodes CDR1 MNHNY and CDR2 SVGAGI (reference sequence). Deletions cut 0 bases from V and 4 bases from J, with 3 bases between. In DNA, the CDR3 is TGTGCCAGCAGTTACTCGTCCACCGGGGAGCTGTTTTTT. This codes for CASSYSSTGELFF.

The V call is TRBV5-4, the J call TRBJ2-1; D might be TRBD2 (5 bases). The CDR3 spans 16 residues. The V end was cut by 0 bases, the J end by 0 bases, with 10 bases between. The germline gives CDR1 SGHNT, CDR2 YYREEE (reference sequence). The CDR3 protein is CASSLEEGLSYNEQFF. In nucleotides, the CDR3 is TGTGCCAGCAGCTTGGAAGAGGGCCTCTCCTACAATGAGCAGTTCTTC.

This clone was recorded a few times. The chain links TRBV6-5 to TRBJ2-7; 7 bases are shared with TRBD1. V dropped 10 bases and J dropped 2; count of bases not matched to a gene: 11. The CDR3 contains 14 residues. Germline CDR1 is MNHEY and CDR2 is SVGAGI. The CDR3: CATLKGDRTYEQYF. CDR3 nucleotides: TGTGCCACCCTGAAGGGGGACAGAACCTACGAGCAGTACTTC.

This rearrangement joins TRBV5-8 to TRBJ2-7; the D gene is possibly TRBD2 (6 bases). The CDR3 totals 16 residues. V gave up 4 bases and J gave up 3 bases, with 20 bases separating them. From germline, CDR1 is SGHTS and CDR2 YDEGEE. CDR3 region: CASSRPGDEGFYEQYF. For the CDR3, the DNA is TGTGCCAGCAGCCGCCCGGGGGATGAAGGCTTCTACGAGCAGTACTTC.

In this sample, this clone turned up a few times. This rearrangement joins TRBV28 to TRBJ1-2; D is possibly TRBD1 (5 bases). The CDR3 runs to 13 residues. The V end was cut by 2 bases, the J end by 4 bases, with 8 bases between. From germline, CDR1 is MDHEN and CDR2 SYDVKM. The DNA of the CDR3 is TGTGCCAGCAGTTTAACAGGTGGCTATGGCTACACCTTC. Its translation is CASSLTGGYGYTF.

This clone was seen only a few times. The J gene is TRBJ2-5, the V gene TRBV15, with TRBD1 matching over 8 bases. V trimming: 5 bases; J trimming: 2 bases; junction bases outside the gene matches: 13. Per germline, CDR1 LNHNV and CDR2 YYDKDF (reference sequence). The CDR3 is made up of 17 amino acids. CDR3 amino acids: CATSGGGPTGAQETQYF. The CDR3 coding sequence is TGTGCCACCAGCGGAGGAGGACCGACAGGGGCTCAAGAGACCCAGTACTTC.

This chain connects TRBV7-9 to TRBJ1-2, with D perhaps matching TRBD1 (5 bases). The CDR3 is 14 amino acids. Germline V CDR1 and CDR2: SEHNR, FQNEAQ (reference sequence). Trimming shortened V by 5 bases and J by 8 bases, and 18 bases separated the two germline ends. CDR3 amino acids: CASSRGRLSDGYTF. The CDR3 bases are TGTGCCAGCAGCAGGGGACGGCTTAGCGACGGCTACACCTTC. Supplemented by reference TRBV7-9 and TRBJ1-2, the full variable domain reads DTGVSQNPRHKITKRGQNVTFRCDPISEHNRLYWYRQTLGQGPEFLTYFQNEAQLEKSRLLSDRFSAERPKGSFSTLEIQRTEQGDSAMYLCASSRGRLSDGYTFGSGTRLTVV.

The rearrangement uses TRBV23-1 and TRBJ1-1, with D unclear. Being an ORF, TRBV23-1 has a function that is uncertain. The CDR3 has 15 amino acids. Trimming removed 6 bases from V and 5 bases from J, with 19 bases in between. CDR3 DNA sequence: TGCGCCAGCAGCCCATGGTGTCGAGAGCTGACTGAAGCTTTCTTT. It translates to CASSPWCRELTEAFF.

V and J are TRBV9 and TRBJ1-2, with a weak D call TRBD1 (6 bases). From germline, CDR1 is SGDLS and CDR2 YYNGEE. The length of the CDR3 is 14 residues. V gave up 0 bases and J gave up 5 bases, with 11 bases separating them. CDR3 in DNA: TGTGCCAGCAGCGTAGGGACAGTGGGTTATGGCTACACCTTC. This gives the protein CASSVGTVGYGYTF. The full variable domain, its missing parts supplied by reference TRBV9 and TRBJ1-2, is DSGVTQTPKHLITATGQRVTLRCSPRSGDLSVYWYQQSLDQGLQFLIQYYNGEERAKGNILERFSAQQFPDLHSELNLSSLELGDSALYFCASSVGTVGYGYTFGSGTRLTVV.

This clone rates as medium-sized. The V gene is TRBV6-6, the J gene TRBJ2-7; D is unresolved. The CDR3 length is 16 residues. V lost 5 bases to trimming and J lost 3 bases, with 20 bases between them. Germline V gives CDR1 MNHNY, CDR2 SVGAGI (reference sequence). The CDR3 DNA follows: TGTGCCAGCAGTCCCTCCTACGGCAGGCCGAGCTACGAGCAGTACTTC. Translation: CASSPSYGRPSYEQYF.

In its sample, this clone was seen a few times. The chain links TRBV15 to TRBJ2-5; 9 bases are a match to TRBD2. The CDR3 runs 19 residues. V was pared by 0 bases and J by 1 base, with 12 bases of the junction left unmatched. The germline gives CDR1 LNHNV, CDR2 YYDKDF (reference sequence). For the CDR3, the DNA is TGTGCCACCAGCAGAGATGGAAAAGGCGGGGGGGTAACCCAAGAGACCCAGTACTTC. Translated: CATSRDGKGGGVTQETQYF.

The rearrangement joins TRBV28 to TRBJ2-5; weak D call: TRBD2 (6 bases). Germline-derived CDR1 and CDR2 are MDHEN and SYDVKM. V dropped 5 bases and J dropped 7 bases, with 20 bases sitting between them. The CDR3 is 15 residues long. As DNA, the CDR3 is TGTGCCAGCAGTCTCCCCGGGAGTCCTCTAGGGACCCAGTACTTC. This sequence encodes CASSLPGSPLGTQYF.

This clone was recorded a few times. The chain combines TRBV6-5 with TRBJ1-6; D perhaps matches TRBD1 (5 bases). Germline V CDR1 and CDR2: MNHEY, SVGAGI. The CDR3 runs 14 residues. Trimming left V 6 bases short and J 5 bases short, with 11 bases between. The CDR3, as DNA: TGTGCCAGCAGCGGGACCATTCATAATTCACCCCTCCACTTT. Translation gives CASSGTIHNSPLHF.

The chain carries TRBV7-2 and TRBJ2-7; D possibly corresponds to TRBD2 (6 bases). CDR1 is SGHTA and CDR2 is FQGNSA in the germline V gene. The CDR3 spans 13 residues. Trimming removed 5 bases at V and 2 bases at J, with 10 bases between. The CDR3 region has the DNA TGTGCCAGCAGCCTACGCGGGACCTACGAGCAGTACTTC. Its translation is CASSLRGTYEQYF. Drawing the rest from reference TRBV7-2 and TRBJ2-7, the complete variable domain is GAGVSQSPSNKVTEKGKDVELRCDPISGHTALYWYRQSLGQGLEFLIYFQGNSAPDKSGLPSDRFSAERTGGSVSTLTIQRTQQEDSAVYLCASSLRGTYEQYFGPGTRLTVT.

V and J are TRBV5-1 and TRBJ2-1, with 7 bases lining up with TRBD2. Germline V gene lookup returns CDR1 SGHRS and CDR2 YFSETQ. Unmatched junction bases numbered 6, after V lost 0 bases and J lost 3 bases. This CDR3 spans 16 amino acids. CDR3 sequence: CASSLVPGGIYNEQFF. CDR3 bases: TGCGCCAGCAGCTTGGTTCCGGGAGGCATCTACAATGAGCAGTTCTTC.